This TCR beta chain was identified during a study of T cell changes during pregnancy in multiple sclerosis. Only in-frame clones appear in the TCRdb table, and some are missing; sequencing was by immunoSEQ multiplex PCR. The data contain 20,000 to 25,000 clones, about 89% of them singletons. Trimming shortened V by 3 bases and J by 3 bases, and 9 bases separated the two germline ends. Germline CDR1 and CDR2: LNHDA and SQIVND (reference sequence). The CDR3 is made up of 14 amino acids. The sample in question was CD8+ T cells from peripheral blood mononuclear cells, obtained in the first trimester of pregnancy. The J gene is TRBJ2-1, the V gene TRBV19; a possible D gene is TRBD2 (6 bases). The sequence was obtained from a female donor with multiple sclerosis, enrolled in a pregnancy study. The CDR3 region is CASSIGTHYNEQFF. For the CDR3, the DNA is TGTGCCAGTAGTATTGGGACTCACTACAATGAGCAGTTCTTC.